Below, 28 T cell receptor beta chains from the same sample are listed, as sequenced in a study of shared clonotypes between healthy human individuals. Terminally differentiated effector memory CD45RA+ cells were excluded from the naive CD8 cells, which were CD45RO-negative and positively selected for CCR7. Generated by immunoSEQ multiplex PCR, the TCRdb table keeps only in-frame clones and is missing some. This repertoire shows more than 500,000 clones, around 96% found once; its top ten account for approximately 0.11%. Sequencing was done on a sample of naive CD8+ T cells sorted from blood. The receptors were sampled from a woman aged 30 to 39 in good health.

The genes are TRBV27 and TRBJ1-2, with D possibly matching TRBD1 (6 bases). The CDR3 runs 14 residues. Germline V gives CDR1 MNHEY, CDR2 SMNVEV (reference sequence). V was cut by 7 bases and J by 3 bases, with 15 bases left in between. The CDR3 loop is CASTLGGSDYGYTF. For the CDR3, the DNA is TGTGCCAGCACCCTGGGGGGCAGCGACTATGGCTACACCTTC.

The chain is built from TRBV14 and TRBJ2-5, with a possible D match to TRBD1 (6 bases). The last part of the DNA fits TRBJ2-7 better; the J call may be wrong. Germline CDR1 SGHDN, CDR2 FVKESK. This CDR3 has 14 amino acids. DNA of the CDR3: TGTGCCAGCAGCCAAGGGGGGCGCATGTACGAGCAGTACTTC. It is translated as CASSQGGRMYEQYF.

This clone showed up just once. The chain joins TRBV28 to TRBJ1-1; maybe TRBD1 (5 bases). The CDR3 runs 13 residues. The V gene's germline CDR1 is MDHEN and CDR2 SYDVKM. The germline V and J ends were trimmed by 1 base and 3 bases, with 6 bases remaining between them. In DNA, the CDR3 is TGTGCCAGCAGTTTATTGGGGGACACTGAAGCTTTCTTT. Protein sequence: CASSLLGDTEAFF.

This sequence joins TRBV7-9 and TRBJ2-3; D gene ambiguous. The CDR3 spans 14 residues. CDR1 is SEHNR and CDR2 is FQNEAQ in the germline V gene (reference sequence). Trimming took off 5 bases at V and 4 bases at J, with 13 bases between the two ends. CDR3 nucleotide sequence: TGTGCCAGCAGCCCGACGGGTGGGCCAGATACGCAGTATTTT. It translates to CASSPTGGPDTQYF. Combining the CDR3 with reference TRBV7-9 and TRBJ2-3 gives the whole variable domain DTGVSQNPRHKITKRGQNVTFRCDPISEHNRLYWYRQTLGQGPEFLTYFQNEAQLEKSRLLSDRFSAERPKGSFSTLEIQRTEQGDSAMYLCASSPTGGPDTQYFGPGTRLTVL.

The chain recombines TRBV7-2 with TRBJ1-2; D not certain. This CDR3 spans 14 amino acids. Trimming took 5 bases from V and 2 from J, leaving 12 bases between them. Germline V gene data show CDR1 as SGHTA and CDR2 as FQGNSA. The CDR3 loop is CASSQNIVNYGYTF. In nucleotides, the CDR3 is TGTGCCAGCAGCCAAAATATTGTGAACTATGGCTACACCTTC.

The rearrangement joins TRBV15 to TRBJ2-1, with no clear D. V was trimmed by 0 bases and J by 9 bases, leaving 12 bases between them. This CDR3 region has 14 residues. The germline V gene has CDR1 LNHNV and CDR2 YYDKDF (reference sequence). The CDR3 loop is CATSREVEDGEQFF. Here the CDR3 DNA reads TGTGCCACCAGCAGAGAGGTCGAGGATGGTGAGCAGTTCTTC. The full variable domain, in which reference TRBV15 and TRBJ2-1 provide the parts outside the CDR3, is DAMVIQNPRYQVTQFGKPVTLSCSQTLNHNVMYWYQQKSSQAPKLLFHYYDKDFNNEADTPDNFQSRRPNTSFCFLDIRSPGLGDTAMYLCATSREVEDGEQFFGPGTRLTVL.

The rearrangement links TRBV6-5 to TRBJ2-1; 7 positions agree with TRBD2. This CDR3 region has 16 residues. The ends lost 0 bases at V and 8 bases at J; junction bases unmatched: 10. Germline CDR1 and CDR2: MNHEY and SVGAGI. CDR3: CASSYSRGRGFDEQFF. The CDR3 bases are TGTGCCAGCAGTTACTCACGCGGGAGAGGGTTCGATGAGCAGTTCTTC.

This clone was seen only once. The chain uses TRBV5-1 and TRBJ2-7; the match to TRBD2 covers 8 bases. The trim removed 2 bases at V and 5 bases at J, leaving 6 bases unmatched. This CDR3 has 14 residues. From germline, CDR1 is SGHRS and CDR2 YFSETQ. The CDR3 is CASSFFTGGNEQYF. CDR3 coding DNA: TGCGCCAGCAGCTTTTTTACGGGAGGGAACGAGCAGTACTTC. Using reference TRBV5-1 and TRBJ2-7 for the parts outside the CDR3, the full variable domain is KAGVTQTPRYLIKTRGQQVTLSCSPISGHRSVSWYQQTPGQGLQFLFEYFSETQRNKGNFPGRFSGRQFSNSRSEMNVSTLELGDSALYLCASSFFTGGNEQYFGPGTRLTVT.

The chain carries TRBV5-5 and TRBJ2-7; D is possibly TRBD1 (6 bases). The CDR3 contains 14 residues. From germline, CDR1 is SGHKS and CDR2 YYEKEE (reference sequence). Trimming removed 2 bases at V and 4 bases at J, with 13 bases between. CDR3 nucleotides: TGTGCCAGCAGCTTCTTTCAGGGGCTTTACGAGCAGTACTTC. Its protein is CASSFFQGLYEQYF.

This chain connects TRBV6-5 to TRBJ2-3; weak D call: TRBD2 (5 bases). Germline V lookup: CDR1 MNHEY, CDR2 SVGAGI. The ends were cut back, 5 bases at V and 4 bases at J, with 7 bases in the middle. The CDR3 sequence is 12 residues long. This chain's CDR3 is CASSQDSDTQYF. For the CDR3, the DNA is TGTGCCAGCAGTCAGGACTCAGATACGCAGTATTTT.

The gene calls are TRBV2 and TRBJ2-1; D is perhaps TRBD2 (6 bases). The CDR3 sequence is 15 residues long. V gave up 3 bases and J gave up 1 base, with 10 bases separating them. Germline assignment: CDR1 SNHLY and CDR2 FYNNEI. The CDR3 spells CASSDGEVSYNEQFF. The CDR3 nucleotides are TGTGCCAGCAGTGATGGGGAGGTTTCCTACAATGAGCAGTTCTTC. Drawing the rest from reference TRBV2 and TRBJ2-1, the complete variable domain is EPEVTQTPSHQVTQMGQEVILRCVPISNHLYFYWYRQILGQKVEFLVSFYNNEISEKSEIFDDQFSVERPDGSNFTLKIRSTKLEDSAMYFCASSDGEVSYNEQFFGPGTRLTVL.

Turning to this clone: Other nucleotide sequences from this sample produce the same CDR3. The chain links TRBV4-1 to TRBJ1-2, with unresolved D. CDR1 and CDR2 (germline): MGHRA, YSYEKL. This CDR3 is built from 13 residues. The V and J ends lost 1 base and 4 bases respectively, with 7 bases between them. CDR3 DNA: TGCGCCAGCAGCCAAGTGGGTAGCTATGGCTACACCTTC. Its protein product is CASSQVGSYGYTF.

This clone was detected only once. V usage is TRBV5-1 and J usage is TRBJ1-1, with TRBD1 matching over 8 bases. Trimming cost V 1 base and J 4 bases; bases outside gene matches: 3. From germline, CDR1 is SGHRS and CDR2 YFSETQ. The CDR3 runs 14 residues. The chain's CDR3 is CASSLTGGPTEAFF. The CDR3 bases are TGCGCCAGCAGCTTGACAGGGGGTCCCACTGAAGCTTTCTTT.

CDR3 sequence reads: CASSLSPGRNTEAFF. The CDR3 bases are TGTGCCAGCAGTTTATCCCCGGGAAGGAACACTGAAGCTTTCTTT. The chain recombines TRBV27 with TRBJ1-1; D remains ambiguous. Trimming pared 0 bases from V and 1 base from J, leaving 9 bases between. The germline V gene has CDR1 MNHEY and CDR2 SMNVEV (reference sequence). The CDR3 length is 15 residues.

The V and J genes are TRBV19 and TRBJ2-5; the match to TRBD2 covers 7 bases. V shed 3 bases, J shed 5 bases, and the junction held 6 bases outside the gene matches. The length of the CDR3 is 14 residues. CDR1 is LNHDA and CDR2 is SQIVND in the germline V gene (reference sequence). This chain's CDR3 is CASSIFGGGETQYF. In DNA form, the CDR3 reads TGTGCCAGTAGTATTTTCGGGGGAGGGGAGACCCAGTACTTC.

CDR3 in amino acids: CASSLPGQGVMNTEAFF. CDR3 in DNA: TGTGCCAGCAGCTTACCGGGACAGGGGGTTATGAACACTGAAGCTTTCTTT. The rearrangement links TRBV7-8 to TRBJ1-1; 11 bases line up with TRBD1. The CDR3 runs to 17 residues. The J segment lost 0 bases and the V segment lost 2 bases, leaving 5 bases of the junction unmatched. The V gene's germline CDR1 is SGHVS and CDR2 FQNEAQ. Together with reference TRBV7-8 and TRBJ1-1, the CDR3 gives the full variable domain: GAGVSQSPRYKVAKRGQDVALRCDPISGHVSLFWYQQALGQGPEFLTYFQNEAQLDKSGLPSDRFFAERPEGSVSTLKIQRTQQEDSAVYLCASSLPGQGVMNTEAFFGQGTRLTVV.

This clone showed up just a few times. The rearrangement links TRBV10-1 to TRBJ2-7; TRBD2 is a possible D gene (5 bases). CDR3 length equals 16 residues. Trimming shortened V by 4 bases and J by 3 bases, and 19 bases separated the two germline ends. Germline V gene sequence: CDR1 WNHNN, CDR2 SYGVQD (reference sequence). CDR3 residues: CASSAERRDGFYEQYF. CDR3 nucleotide sequence: TGCGCCAGCAGTGCCGAGCGGAGAGATGGGTTCTACGAGCAGTACTTC.

The V and J genes are TRBV9 and TRBJ1-2; TRBD1 agrees at 10 bases. CDR1 and CDR2 from the germline V gene are SGDLS and YYNGEE. Trimming took 3 bases from V and 5 from J; bases not matched to a gene: 13. There are 17 residues in the CDR3. The CDR3 DNA follows: TGTGCCAGCAGCGGGGGGACAGGGGAACTGGCGCCGTATGGCTACACCTTC. Amino acids: CASSGGTGELAPYGYTF.

The CDR3 nucleotides are TGTGCCAGCAACCAGAATAGCGGGAGAGGAACCGGGGAGCTGTTTTTT. Its protein is CASNQNSGRGTGELFF. The V and J genes are TRBV7-2 and TRBJ2-2, with 9 bases lining up with TRBD2. This CDR3 is 16 amino acids long. Germline V gives CDR1 SGHTA, CDR2 FQGNSA. V trimming: 7 bases; J trimming: 5 bases; junction bases outside the gene matches: 11.

This chain uses TRBV13 with TRBJ2-1; D is possibly TRBD1 (6 bases). This CDR3 is 14 amino acids long. V was shortened by 3 bases and J by 9 bases, with 15 bases between the two germline ends. Germline lookup yields CDR1 PRHDT and CDR2 FYEKMQ (reference sequence). Here the CDR3 reads CASSFTLQGAEQFF. Written as DNA, the CDR3 is TGTGCCAGCAGCTTTACCCTACAGGGAGCTGAGCAGTTCTTC.

V and J are TRBV28 and TRBJ2-2, with TRBD2 identical over 11 bases. CDR3 length: 15 amino acids. V lost 6 bases and J lost 6; bases outside the gene matches: 6. CDR1 is MDHEN, CDR2 SYDVKM, per germline. Written as DNA, the CDR3 is TGTGCCAGCAGATTAGCGGGAGGGCCGCCCGGGGAGCTGTTTTTT. Its protein is CASRLAGGPPGELFF.

The chain combines TRBV15 with TRBJ2-5, with TRBD1 identical over 7 bases. Germline trimming cut 2 bases from V and 1 base from J; bases unmatched to any gene: 16. Per germline, CDR1 LNHNV and CDR2 YYDKDF (reference sequence). The CDR3 spans 19 residues. Here the CDR3 reads CATSRKGASDPIAQETQYF. The DNA of the CDR3 is TGTGCCACCAGCAGAAAGGGGGCTTCGGATCCGATCGCCCAAGAGACCCAGTACTTC.

About this clone itself: Additional DNA sequences in this sample encode the identical CDR3. The chain couples TRBV5-4 to TRBJ2-7; 7 bases fit TRBD1. Germline V gene data show CDR1 as SGHNT and CDR2 as YYREEE (reference sequence). The CDR3 extends over 13 amino acids. V lost 5 bases, J lost 0 bases, and 2 bases stayed unmatched. CDR3 region: CASRGDSSYEQYF. The CDR3, as DNA: TGTGCCAGCAGGGGGGACAGCTCCTACGAGCAGTACTTC.

The chain employs TRBV5-1 and TRBJ1-1; 7 bases agree with TRBD1. V gave up 0 bases and J gave up 1 base; unmatched junction bases: 3. The CDR3 covers 15 residues. Germline V gene lookup returns CDR1 SGHRS and CDR2 YFSETQ. The DNA of the CDR3 is TGCGCCAGCAGCTTGGAGGGGACAGAGAACACTGAAGCTTTCTTT. It yields the protein CASSLEGTENTEAFF.

The gene calls are TRBV14 and TRBJ2-1; TRBD2 agrees at 10 bases. This CDR3 spans 17 amino acids. V was clipped by 0 bases and J by 8 bases; unmatched bases: 10. From germline, CDR1 is SGHDN and CDR2 FVKESK. The CDR3 protein is CASSQDWKREGQDEQFF. CDR3 coding DNA: TGTGCCAGCAGCCAAGATTGGAAGCGGGAGGGCCAAGATGAGCAGTTCTTC.

CDR3: CASSGVRASEKLFF. The CDR3 bases are TGTGCCAGCAGTGGCGTTAGGGCTTCGGAAAAACTGTTTTTT. The gene calls are TRBV28 and TRBJ1-4; D not certain. Trimming removed 5 bases at V and 8 bases at J, with 15 bases between. The CDR3 loop spans 14 amino acids. CDR1 is MDHEN, CDR2 SYDVKM, per germline.

The rearrangement uses TRBV28 and TRBJ2-1; D is ambiguous. CDR1 is MDHEN, CDR2 SYDVKM, per germline. Trimming removed 1 base at V and 0 bases at J, with 7 bases between. The CDR3 is 15 amino acids. The CDR3 sequence is CASSLLLSSYNEQFF. As DNA, the CDR3 is TGTGCCAGCAGTTTATTGCTGAGCTCCTACAATGAGCAGTTCTTC.

The V call is TRBV9, the J call TRBJ1-3; D is undetermined. Germline values: CDR1 SGDLS, CDR2 YYNGEE. This CDR3 comprises 15 residues. Between the trimmed V and J ends, which lost 3 bases and 0 bases, there was a span of 10 bases. CDR3 protein: CASSDSASSGNTIYF. The DNA for the CDR3 is TGTGCCAGCAGCGACTCAGCGAGCTCTGGAAACACCATATATTTT. Full variable domain (missing parts from reference TRBV9 and TRBJ1-3): DSGVTQTPKHLITATGQRVTLRCSPRSGDLSVYWYQQSLDQGLQFLIQYYNGEERAKGNILERFSAQQFPDLHSELNLSSLELGDSALYFCASSDSASSGNTIYFGEGSWLTVV.